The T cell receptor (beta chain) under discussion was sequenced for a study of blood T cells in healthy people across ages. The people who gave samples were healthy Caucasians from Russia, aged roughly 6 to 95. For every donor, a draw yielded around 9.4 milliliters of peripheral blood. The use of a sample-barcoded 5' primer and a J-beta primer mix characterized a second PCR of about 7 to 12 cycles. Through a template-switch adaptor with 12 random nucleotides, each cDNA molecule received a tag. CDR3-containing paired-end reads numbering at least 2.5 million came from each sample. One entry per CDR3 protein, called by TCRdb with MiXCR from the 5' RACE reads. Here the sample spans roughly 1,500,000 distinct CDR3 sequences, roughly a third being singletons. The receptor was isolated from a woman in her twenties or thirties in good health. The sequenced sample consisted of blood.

CDR3 sequence (DNA): TGCGCCAGCAGCTCCGACGTGGGGCGAGATTCACCCCTCCACTTT. Its translation: CASSSDVGRDSPLHF. The rearrangement joins TRBV5-1 to TRBJ1-6; D is perhaps TRBD1 (5 bases). This CDR3 spans 15 amino acids. Germline V lookup: CDR1 SGHRS, CDR2 YFSETQ. V lost 3 bases and J 8 bases, leaving 15 bases between the germline ends.